A selection of T cell receptor beta chains follows, all from one sample in a study of glioma-infiltrating T cells. TCRdb processed the multiplex PCR reads anew with MiXCR; each CDR3 protein has one entry. This sample has roughly 100,000 distinct CDR3 sequences; under 30% occur once, and the top ten carry less than 55%. The sample was glioma tissue, nonneoplastic brain tissue, or PBMCs (not recorded which). The origin of the receptors is a human donor with low-grade glioma or glioblastoma, undergoing nonglioma brain surgery, or in good health (not recorded which). The CDR3 runs from the conserved cysteine through the conserved F or W. The D gene is left open where the match is weak. Rows give clone size only sometimes, using once, few, many, or a class for an expanded clone.

J,size,V,D,DNA,CDR3
TRBJ1-3,many,TRBV27,TRBD1,TGTGCCAGCAGTCCCAGGGGACAGGGGAATATAGGAAACACCATATATTTT,CASSPRGQGNIGNTIYF
TRBJ2-5,NA,TRBV30,NA,TGTGCCTTTGACACCTTCCAAGAGACCCAGTACTTC,CAFDTFQETQYF
TRBJ2-3,many,TRBV6-4,TRBD1,TGTGCCAGCAGTGAGATGGAACAGGGGGCTGATACGCAGTATTTT,CASSEMEQGADTQYF
TRBJ2-1,NA,TRBV7-3,NA,TGTGCCAGCAGCTTAATAGGTTCGAATGAGCAGTTCTTC,CASSLIGSNEQFF
TRBJ2-5,NA,TRBV7-9,TRBD1,TGTGCCAGCAGCTTCGGACAGGGGCCCGGAGAGACCCAGTACTTC,CASSFGQGPGETQYF
TRBJ2-1,many,TRBV7-7,NA,TGTGCTAGCAGCTTAGGCAGCGTCGATGAGCAGTTCTTC,CASSLGSVDEQFF
TRBJ1-1,many,TRBV7-9,NA,TGTGCCAGCAGCCCTAAGACCTCAACAGGGAACACTGAAGCTTTCTTT,CASSPKTSTGNTEAFF
TRBJ2-1,NA,TRBV20-1,NA,TGCAGTGCTGGAGATCATGAAGGCAGGTGGGATGAGCAGTTCTTC,CSAGDHEGRWDEQFF
TRBJ1-1,many,TRBV14,NA,TGTGCCAGCAGCCGTCAAGGGGAAGGCACTGAAGCTTTCTTT,CASSRQGEGTEAFF
TRBJ1-5,many,TRBV28,NA,TGTGCCAGCAGTCCCACGGGGGTTCAGCCCCAGCATTTT,CASSPTGVQPQHF
TRBJ2-3,once,TRBV12-3/TRBV12-4,TRBD2,TGTGCCAGCAGTTTGGTAGCGGGGCACACAGATACGCAGTATTTT,CASSLVAGHTDTQYF
TRBJ2-3,few,TRBV12-3/TRBV12-4,NA,TGTGCCAGCAGGGGGGACACCACAGATACGCAGTATTTT,CASRGDTTDTQYF
TRBJ2-7,NA,TRBV29-1,NA,TGCAGCGTTGTCCCCAATCAGGGGACCTACGAGCAGTACTTC,CSVVPNQGTYEQYF
TRBJ2-7,NA,TRBV9,NA,TGTGCCAGCAGCGTAGTAGCCGGGTCAGCCTACGAGCAGTACTTC,CASSVVAGSAYEQYF
TRBJ1-6,NA,TRBV7-3,TRBD1,TGTGCCAGCAGTTTAACAGCCCCGAGGACAGGGGTCTCTCCCCTCCACTTT,CASSLTAPRTGVSPLHF
TRBJ1-1,NA,TRBV29-1,NA,TGCAGCGTGACCCGGGCCACGAACACTGAAGCTTTCTTT,CSVTRATNTEAFF